The rows below give T cell receptor beta chains drawn from one sample of a study of response to subunit inactivated influenza vaccine. TCRdb reprocessed the RT-PCR reads via MiXCR and lists one record per CDR3 protein. The sample carries 650,000 or so distinct CDR3 sequences, about 15% recorded once. This specimen was PBMCs from blood, taken 14 days before vaccination. The receptors shown here come from a man aged 50 to 60 who received an inactivated influenza vaccine. Both conserved end residues are part of each CDR3. The D gene is left open where the match is weak. Not all rows give a size; the values are once, few, many and, for expanded clones, a class.

clone_size d_call j_call v_call cdr3_aa cdr3_nt
few . TRBJ1-2 TRBV7-2 CASSLGTGGNYGYTF TGTGCCAGCAGCTTAGGAACTGGGGGAAACTATGGCTACACCTTC
few . TRBJ1-1 TRBV6-1 CASSGAGAYTEAFF TGTGCCAGCAGTGGCGCAGGGGCTTACACTGAAGCTTTCTTT
many . TRBJ2-1 TRBV28 CASKRLGIGEEQFF TGTGCCAGCAAAAGGCTAGGGATTGGCGAGGAGCAGTTCTTC
few TRBD1 TRBJ2-7 TRBV10-2 CASSKTGTDLYEQYF TGCGCCAGCAGTAAAACCGGGACAGATCTTTACGAGCAGTACTTC
. TRBD1 TRBJ2-3 TRBV24-1 CATSDSPAWDSRDTQYF TGTGCCACCAGTGATTCCCCCGCGTGGGACAGTAGAGATACGCAGTATTTT
few . TRBJ2-1 TRBV5-1 CASSQGGYEQFF TGCGCCAGCAGCCAAGGGGGGTATGAGCAGTTCTTC
few . TRBJ2-2 TRBV19 CASSLTGRELFF TGTGCCAGTAGTCTTACAGGGAGGGAGCTGTTTTTT
. . TRBJ2-1 TRBV7-2 CASSLVGGGINEQFF TGTGCCAGCAGCTTAGTCGGTGGAGGGATCAATGAGCAGTTCTTC
. TRBD1 TRBJ1-2 TRBV7-2 CASSLAARGLYGYTF TGTGCCAGCAGCTTAGCGGCCAGGGGGTTATATGGCTACACCTTC
few . TRBJ2-1 TRBV20-1 CSARDSLYEQFF TGCAGTGCTAGAGATTCACTCTATGAGCAGTTCTTC
few TRBD2 TRBJ2-3 TRBV10-3 CAISESPSGGLSDTQYF TGTGCCATCAGTGAGTCCCCTAGCGGGGGGTTGTCAGATACGCAGTATTTT
many TRBD1 TRBJ2-7 TRBV20-1 CSARDLAGQGASYEQYF TGCAGTGCTAGAGATCTCGCCGGACAGGGGGCCTCCTACGAGCAGTACTTC
. TRBD1 TRBJ2-5 TRBV24-1 CATSDARDRQETQYF TGTGCCACCAGTGATGCCCGGGACAGACAAGAGACCCAGTACTTC
. . TRBJ2-2 TRBV7-9 CASSLRTNTGELFF TGTGCCAGCAGCTTAAGGACTAACACCGGGGAGCTGTTTTTT
many . TRBJ2-2 TRBV24-1 CATSTFGGELFF TGTGCCACCAGCACCTTCGGCGGGGAGCTGTTTTTT
. . TRBJ2-2 TRBV5-1 CASSSPGTPTGELFF TGCGCCAGCAGCTCACCGGGGACTCCCACCGGGGAGCTGTTTTTT
. . TRBJ1-2 TRBV7-9 CASSLKGVGGYTF TGTGCCAGCAGCTTAAAGGGAGTCGGTGGCTACACCTTC
. TRBD2 TRBJ2-7 TRBV12-3/TRBV12-4 CASRDRSGTYEQYF TGTGCCAGCAGAGACCGTAGCGGGACCTACGAGCAGTACTTC
few . TRBJ2-5 TRBV5-1 CASSLGRYLQETQYF TGCGCCAGCAGCTTGGGCAGATACCTCCAAGAGACCCAGTACTTC
. . TRBJ2-5 TRBV24-1 CATGGAGVETQYF TGTGCCACCGGCGGTGCAGGGGTTGAGACCCAGTACTTC
. . TRBJ2-4 TRBV10-3 CAISDRVPGGLAKNIQYF TGTGCCATCAGTGATCGGGTTCCAGGGGGACTAGCCAAAAACATTCAGTACTTC
few . TRBJ1-2 TRBV25-1 CASTQGFAGYTF TGTGCCAGCACCCAGGGCTTCGCTGGCTACACCTTC
few TRBD2 TRBJ2-1 TRBV18 CASSPRREGLIEQFF TGTGCCAGCTCACCAAGGCGGGAGGGCCTCATTGAGCAGTTCTTC
many TRBD1 TRBJ1-2 TRBV12-3/TRBV12-4 CASSTQDRATFYGYTF TGTGCCAGCAGTACCCAGGACAGGGCCACTTTCTATGGCTACACCTTC
. . TRBJ2-3 TRBV6-5 CASSYRGTGADTQYF TGTGCCAGCAGTTACCGGGGGACTGGCGCAGATACGCAGTATTTT
few . TRBJ1-2 TRBV28 CASKQPQGEGYGYTF TGTGCCAGCAAACAGCCGCAGGGTGAAGGCTATGGCTACACCTTC
once TRBD2 TRBJ2-5 TRBV5-1 CASSAVAGQETQYF TGCGCCAGCAGCGCCGTAGCGGGGCAAGAGACCCAGTACTTC
. . TRBJ2-1 TRBV27 CASSRPGMYNEQFF TGTGCCAGCAGCCGCCCGGGCATGTACAATGAGCAGTTCTTC
many . TRBJ2-5 TRBV20-1 CSARIGQETQYF TGCAGTGCCCGCATCGGGCAAGAGACCCAGTACTTC
many TRBD2 TRBJ2-3 TRBV7-3 CASRPNLAGGPSSTDTQYF TGTGCCAGCAGGCCTAATCTAGCGGGAGGGCCTTCTAGCACAGATACGCAGTATTTT
many TRBD2 TRBJ2-7 TRBV20-1 CSARGGGSTRYEQYF TGCAGTGCTAGAGGGGGCGGGAGTACTCGCTACGAGCAGTACTTC
few . TRBJ2-4 TRBV28 CATCLTDLAKNIQYF TGTGCCACCTGTCTGACAGACCTAGCCAAAAACATTCAGTACTTC
. . TRBJ2-1 TRBV4-1 CASSQEGVWGEQFF TGCGCCAGCAGCCAAGAAGGGGTCTGGGGTGAGCAGTTCTTC
many TRBD1 TRBJ1-2 TRBV6-6 CASSYPGGNGYTF TGTGCCAGCAGTTACCCAGGGGGTAATGGCTACACCTTC
many TRBD1 TRBJ2-2 TRBV5-1 CASSVIRDRVNTGELFF TGCGCCAGCAGCGTGATCCGAGACAGGGTAAACACCGGGGAGCTGTTTTTT
. . TRBJ2-3 TRBV7-2 CASSSFGGTDTQYF TGTGCCAGCAGCTCGTTCGGTGGGACAGATACGCAGTATTTT
. . TRBJ2-3 TRBV12-3/TRBV12-4 CASNAGFWEATQYF TGTGCCAGCAATGCAGGGTTCTGGGAGGCTACGCAGTATTTT
. TRBD1 TRBJ1-1 TRBV9 CASSVGQGLSTEAFF TGTGCCAGCAGCGTAGGACAGGGGCTGAGCACTGAAGCTTTCTTT
. . TRBJ2-3 TRBV12-3/TRBV12-4 CASSSMTATQYF TGTGCCAGCAGTTCCATGACCGCTACGCAGTATTTT
. TRBD2 TRBJ2-7 TRBV28 CASSFSAGISYEQYF TGTGCCAGCAGTTTTTCAGCGGGGATTTCCTACGAGCAGTACTTC